One sample yielded the 23 T cell receptor beta chains listed below, sequenced in a study of beta chain features in type 1 diabetes. The entirety of the isolated RNA underwent reverse transcription, so expressed TCRB transcripts were sequenced. TCRdb's copy holds only in-frame clones and misses some; the assay was immunoSEQ multiplex PCR. The sample records 310,000 or so clones, 15% being singletons. Regarding the study as a whole: Significant though moderate, a shortening of TCRB CDR3s appeared in all four CD4+ subsets of Type 1 diabetes patients.

Which antigens these TCRs recognize remains unknown. Sample: naive CD4+ T cells from blood. Receptors were obtained from a man between 18 and 35 years old with type 1 diabetes.

This sequence joins TRBV6-6 and TRBJ2-1, with D tentatively TRBD1 (6 bases). The CDR3 sequence is 15 residues long. Germline V CDR1 and CDR2: MNHNY, SVGAGI (reference sequence). Trimming removed 6 bases at V and 0 bases at J, with 12 bases between. The CDR3 loop is CASSRTVLSYNEQFF. CDR3 nucleotide sequence: TGTGCCAGCAGCCGGACAGTCCTCTCCTACAATGAGCAGTTCTTC.

This clone has a handful of counts. The CDR3 loop reads CASSHSGSTDTQYF. The CDR3 coding sequence is TGTGCCAGCAGCCACAGCGGGAGCACAGATACGCAGTATTTT. V is TRBV7-9 and J is TRBJ2-3; a possible D gene is TRBD2 (6 bases). Between the trimmed V and J ends, which lost 5 bases and 0 bases, there was a span of 9 bases. This CDR3 comprises 14 residues. Looked up from germline, CDR1 is SEHNR and CDR2 is FQNEAQ (reference sequence).

The gene calls are TRBV27 and TRBJ2-1; 9 nucleotides line up with TRBD2. The CDR3 is made up of 17 amino acids. J gave up 1 base and V 4 bases, and 8 bases lay outside the gene matches. Germline-derived CDR1 and CDR2 are MNHEY and SMNVEV (reference sequence). The CDR3 DNA is TGTGCCAGCAGTTATTCCCGCGGGGGGGCGTCCTACAATGAGCAGTTCTTC. This sequence encodes CASSYSRGGASYNEQFF.

This clone has more than one count but fewer than ten. J is TRBJ2-1 and V is TRBV9, with 9 nucleotides matching TRBD2. Germline V lookup: CDR1 SGDLS, CDR2 YYNGEE. This CDR3 comprises 16 residues. V lost 3 bases and J lost 6; bases outside the gene matches: 10. The CDR3 DNA sequence: TGTGCCAGCAGCGCACTAGCGGGCGTCTTGGGCAATGAGCAGTTCTTC. Amino acid sequence: CASSALAGVLGNEQFF.

The rearrangement links TRBV19 to TRBJ2-3; 9 positions match TRBD1. Losses at the gene ends were 6 bases for V and 5 bases for J; bases not matched to a gene: 9. CDR1 is LNHDA and CDR2 is SQIVND in the germline V gene (reference sequence). This CDR3 has 15 amino acids. CDR3 amino acids: CASRAPGQGGDTQYF. As DNA, the CDR3 is TGTGCCAGTAGAGCACCGGGACAGGGTGGAGATACGCAGTATTTT.

The rearrangement uses TRBV6-5 and TRBJ1-5; D may be TRBD1 (5 bases). There are 13 residues in the CDR3. The V gene's germline CDR1 is MNHEY and CDR2 SVGAGI. V lost 5 bases to trimming and J lost 5 bases, with 10 bases between them. The CDR3 coding sequence is TGTGCCAGCAGTCCCTCGGGGGATCAGCCCCAGCATTTT. Protein product: CASSPSGDQPQHF.

This clone has more than one count but fewer than ten. The rearrangement uses TRBV18 and TRBJ2-6; 10 bases fit TRBD1. V lost 5 bases and J lost 0; bases outside the gene matches: 4. The CDR3 loop spans 17 amino acids. CDR1 KGHSH and CDR2 LQKENI come from the germline V gene. CDR3 coding DNA: TGTGCCAGCTCATCGACAGGGGGCCTCTCTGGGGCCAACGTCCTGACTTTC. It encodes CASSSTGGLSGANVLTF. The whole variable domain, remainder taken from reference TRBV18 and TRBJ2-6, is NAGVMQNPRHLVRRRGQEARLRCSPMKGHSHVYWYRQLPEEGLKFMVYLQKENIIDESGMPKERFSAEFPKEGPSILRIQQVVRGDSAAYFCASSSTGGLSGANVLTFGAGSRLTVL.

The chain is built from TRBV5-1 and TRBJ1-1; TRBD1 aligns across 7 bases. The J segment lost 3 bases and the V segment lost 2 bases, leaving 7 bases of the junction unmatched. The CDR3 covers 15 residues. Germline CDR1 is SGHRS and CDR2 is YFSETQ. CDR3 loop: CASSFSGGRDTEAFF. DNA for the CDR3: TGCGCCAGCAGCTTTTCAGGGGGGCGGGACACTGAAGCTTTCTTT.

The chain recombines TRBV9 with TRBJ2-3; D might be TRBD2 (5 bases). Trimming pared 6 bases from V and 0 bases from J, leaving 8 bases between. Germline CDR1 SGDLS, CDR2 YYNGEE. This CDR3 is built from 13 residues. The CDR3 DNA follows: TGTGCCAGCACGGGGTCTAGCACAGATACGCAGTATTTT. Protein: CASTGSSTDTQYF.

CDR3 bases: TGCAGCGTCGCGGGGCAGTGGGGCGCTGAAGCTTTCTTT. Its translation: CSVAGQWGAEAFF. This chain connects TRBV29-1 to TRBJ1-1, with TRBD1 as a possible D gene (5 bases). Germline loops: CDR1 SQVTM, CDR2 ANQGSEA. Trimming stripped 6 bases from V and 6 bases from J, with 17 bases between. The CDR3 spans 13 residues.

This clone was detected only a few times. The chain has TRBV5-1 and TRBJ2-1; 8 nucleotides agree with TRBD1. Germline V gene sequence: CDR1 SGHRS, CDR2 YFSETQ. After removal of 2 bases from V and 5 bases from J, the junction contained 3 bases not matched to a gene. The CDR3 covers 14 residues. CDR3 sequence reads: CASSFTGQDNEQFF. CDR3 nucleotides: TGCGCCAGCAGCTTTACGGGACAGGACAATGAGCAGTTCTTC.

This sequence joins TRBV4-3 and TRBJ1-5; D call uncertain. Trimming cost V 0 bases and J 7 bases, with 7 bases left between them. Germline V CDR1 and CDR2: LGHNA, YSLEER. This CDR3 spans 13 amino acids. CDR3 sequence reads: CASSQDARQPQHF. In DNA, the CDR3 is TGCGCCAGCAGCCAAGATGCGCGCCAGCCCCAGCATTTT.

This clone was observed a handful of times. The chain combines TRBV18 with TRBJ2-4; 10 bases are shared with TRBD1. This CDR3 comprises 15 residues. V shed 3 bases and J 5 bases; nucleotides not matched to a gene: 4. Germline values: CDR1 KGHSH, CDR2 LQKENI. In DNA, the CDR3 is TGTGCCAGCTCACCGCCCGGGACAGGGGAAAACATTCAGTACTTC. Its translation is CASSPPGTGENIQYF.

This rearrangement joins TRBV5-1 to TRBJ1-1; no definite D call. This CDR3 has 14 residues. The germline V gene has CDR1 SGHRS and CDR2 YFSETQ. V was shortened by 4 bases and J by 7 bases, with 17 bases between the two germline ends. The chain's CDR3 is CASSRGVEAGEAFF. The CDR3 DNA is TGCGCCAGCAGCCGCGGCGTCGAGGCGGGTGAAGCTTTCTTT.

This clone was seen once. The chain has TRBV6-1 and TRBJ2-5, with 11 bases fitting TRBD2. V was pared by 3 bases and J by 1 base, with 7 bases of the junction left unmatched. CDR3 length: 17 amino acids. Per the germline V gene, CDR1 is MNHNS and CDR2 is SASEGT. The CDR3 DNA follows: TGTGCCAGCAGTGACCGGCGACTAGCGGGGATCCAAGAGACCCAGTACTTC. This encodes CASSDRRLAGIQETQYF.

This clone was seen a few times. This chain connects TRBV5-4 to TRBJ2-1, with unresolved D. CDR1 is SGHNT and CDR2 is YYREEE in the germline V gene (reference sequence). The CDR3 totals 12 residues. V was clipped by 4 bases and J by 7 bases, with 9 bases between them. The CDR3 reads CASSVVLNEQFF. The CDR3 DNA reads TGTGCCAGCAGCGTCGTGTTGAATGAGCAGTTCTTC.

The table lists this clone with a few counts. V is TRBV20-1 and J is TRBJ1-1, with unresolved D. CDR1 and CDR2 (germline): DFQATT, SNEGSKA (reference sequence). This CDR3 contains 11 residues. The CDR3 protein is CTPTRWSEAFF. For the CDR3, the DNA is TGCACCCCCACGAGGTGGTCTGAAGCTTTCTTT.

This clone has more than one count but fewer than ten. The chain combines TRBV7-7 with TRBJ2-7, with 8 nucleotides matching TRBD2. The CDR3 totals 14 residues. Germline values: CDR1 SSHAT, CDR2 FNYEAQ (reference sequence). V was clipped by 8 bases and J by 3 bases; unmatched bases: 9. CDR3 protein: CASRPSGGGYEQYF. The CDR3 DNA reads TGTGCCAGCCGCCCGAGCGGGGGAGGCTACGAGCAGTACTTC.

This clone occurred a few times. V is TRBV19 and J is TRBJ2-2; TRBD2 is a possible D gene (7 bases). Per the germline V gene, CDR1 is LNHDA and CDR2 is SQIVND (reference sequence). Trimming left V 5 bases short and J 7 bases short, with 17 bases between. The CDR3 has 15 amino acids. The DNA for the CDR3 is TGTGCCAGTAGTTCGGCGGGGGCACTAGGCGGGGAGCTGTTTTTT. Its protein is CASSSAGALGGELFF.

The rearrangement uses TRBV18 and TRBJ2-3, with D unclear. The CDR3 has 14 amino acids. V lost 6 bases and J 0 bases, leaving 10 bases between the germline ends. CDR1 and CDR2 from the germline V gene are KGHSH and LQKENI. The CDR3 region has the DNA TGTGCCAGCTCTCCTCAGGAAAGCACAGATACGCAGTATTTT. Residues: CASSPQESTDTQYF.

The V gene is TRBV9, the J gene TRBJ1-6, with 10 bases that match TRBD1. CDR1 is SGDLS and CDR2 is YYNGEE in the germline V gene. Trimming cost V 7 bases and J 6 bases; bases outside gene matches: 7. CDR3 length: 15 amino acids. CDR3 in amino acids: CASGTGQGVNSPLHF. The CDR3 coding sequence is TGTGCCAGCGGGACAGGACAGGGGGTTAATTCACCCCTCCACTTT.

This clone was counted between two and nine times. V gene TRBV19 combines with J gene TRBJ2-1, with D tentatively TRBD1 (5 bases). CDR1 LNHDA and CDR2 SQIVND come from the germline V gene (reference sequence). The CDR3 loop spans 13 amino acids. V lost 1 base to trimming and J lost 7 bases, with 8 bases between them. Here the CDR3 DNA reads TGTGCCAGTAGTATAGTCAGGGCGAATGAGCAGTTCTTC. It is translated as CASSIVRANEQFF. Complete variable domain (other parts from reference TRBV19 and TRBJ2-1): DGGITQSPKYLFRKEGQNVTLSCEQNLNHDAMYWYRQDPGQGLRLIYYSQIVNDFQKGDIAEGYSVSREKKESFPLTVTSAQKNPTAFYLCASSIVRANEQFFGPGTRLTVL.

The chain combines TRBV2 with TRBJ2-1; possibly TRBD1 for D (5 bases). CDR1 is SNHLY and CDR2 is FYNNEI in the germline V gene. The length of the CDR3 is 15 residues. V was clipped by 3 bases and J by 1 base, with 10 bases between them. The CDR3 loop is CASSDQGISYNEQFF. CDR3 coding DNA: TGTGCCAGCAGTGATCAGGGTATATCCTACAATGAGCAGTTCTTC. Using reference TRBV2 and TRBJ2-1 for the parts outside the CDR3, the full variable domain is EPEVTQTPSHQVTQMGQEVILRCVPISNHLYFYWYRQILGQKVEFLVSFYNNEISEKSEIFDDQFSVERPDGSNFTLKIRSTKLEDSAMYFCASSDQGISYNEQFFGPGTRLTVL.